Below are 28 T cell receptor beta chains sequenced from a single sample in a study of human T cells and chemical hapten exposure. Time point given: pre-sensitization, week 0. Stated treatment: therapeutic diphenylcyclopropenone sensitization with weekly scalp DPC. TCRdb reprocessed the RACE reads via MiXCR and lists one record per CDR3 protein. The table lists approximately 100,000 distinct CDR3 sequences, around 10% of them singletons, with roughly 4% in the top ten. This material consisted of whole blood, taken in connection with sensitization to the hapten diphenylcyclopropenone (DPC). Receptors were obtained from a woman in her thirties or forties with alopecia areata. Some clones in this sample may be carry-over from other donors' samples.

Many counts were recorded for this clonotype. The chain employs TRBV19 and TRBJ1-1; no firm D call. Germline lookup yields CDR1 LNHDA and CDR2 SQIVND (reference sequence). The CDR3 has 14 residues. Trimming stripped 7 bases from V and 2 bases from J, with 14 bases between. CDR3 sequence: CASIAGSGNTEAFF. CDR3 bases: TGTGCCAGTATAGCGGGGTCGGGTAACACTGAAGCTTTCTTT.

In its sample, this clonotype was seen a few times. V and J are TRBV7-2 and TRBJ2-1, with 12 nucleotides matching TRBD2. Germline V gives CDR1 SGHTA, CDR2 FQGNSA. This CDR3 is built from 15 residues. V shed 6 bases and J 4 bases; nucleotides not matched to a gene: 4. This chain's CDR3 is CASRPLAGGYNEQFF. CDR3 nucleotides: TGTGCCAGCAGGCCACTAGCGGGGGGTTACAATGAGCAGTTCTTC. The variable domain in full, with the rest retrieved from reference TRBV7-2 and TRBJ2-1, is GAGVSQSPSNKVTEKGKDVELRCDPISGHTALYWYRQSLGQGLEFLIYFQGNSAPDKSGLPSDRFSAERTGGSVSTLTIQRTQQEDSAVYLCASRPLAGGYNEQFFGPGTRLTVL.

At least ten counts were recorded for this clonotype. For the CDR3, the DNA is TGTGCCAGCAGTCTATGGACAGGGAACCAGCCCCAGCATTTT. It is translated as CASSLWTGNQPQHF. The rearrangement uses TRBV12-3 or TRBV12-4 and TRBJ1-5; 8 bases match TRBD1. This CDR3 has 14 residues. J was trimmed by 7 bases and V by 5 bases; bases with no gene match: 7.

This clonotype was counted only a few times. The chain couples TRBV7-8 to TRBJ2-3, with TRBD1 identical over 7 bases. V lost 5 bases to trimming and J lost 2 bases; unmatched junction nucleotides: 7. Looked up from germline, CDR1 is SGHVS and CDR2 is FQNEAQ. The length of the CDR3 is 15 residues. CDR3 in amino acids: CASSKYRGPTDTQYF. Written as DNA, the CDR3 is TGTGCCAGCAGCAAATACAGGGGTCCCACAGATACGCAGTATTTT.

This clonotype showed up just a few times. The chain employs TRBV12-3 or TRBV12-4 and TRBJ1-1; 7 bases agree with TRBD1. V lost 6 bases, J lost 5 bases, and 6 bases stayed unmatched. CDR3 size: 13 residues. DNA for the CDR3: TGTGCCAGCAGCTCTACAGGGGATACTGAAGCTTTCTTT. Amino acid sequence: CASSSTGDTEAFF.

This clonotype has a handful of counts. This chain uses TRBV7-6 with TRBJ2-1; TRBD1 is a possible D gene (6 bases). This CDR3 comprises 15 residues. V lost 2 bases, J lost 4 bases, and 12 bases lay in between. Germline CDR1 reads SGHVS; CDR2 reads FNYEAQ. The CDR3 reads CASSLRGQEYNEQFF. For the CDR3, the DNA is TGTGCCAGCAGCTTAAGGGGACAAGAGTACAATGAGCAGTTCTTC.

This clonotype has more than one count but fewer than ten. The V call is TRBV7-2, the J call TRBJ2-1; TRBD1 might be the D (6 bases). The CDR3 length is 15 residues. Germline values: CDR1 SGHTA, CDR2 FQGNSA. Between the trimmed V and J ends, which lost 1 base and 4 bases, there was a span of 11 bases. The CDR3 region has the DNA TGTGCCAGCAGCTTAGATACAGGGAAGTACAATGAGCAGTTCTTC. It yields the protein CASSLDTGKYNEQFF.

This clonotype was seen at least ten times. The CDR3 is CASSQDGGLAAGELFF. DNA of the CDR3: TGTGCCAGCAGCCAAGACGGCGGGCTAGCGGCCGGGGAGCTGTTTTTT. The V and J genes are TRBV4-2 and TRBJ2-2, with 7 bases matching TRBD2. Germline V gene data show CDR1 as LGHNA and CDR2 as YNFKEQ. With 0 bases clipped from V and 6 bases from J, the junction kept 7 bases outside the gene matches. This CDR3 has 16 amino acids.

This clonotype was seen repeatedly, ten times or more. The CDR3 protein is CASSPQGSMNTEAFF. DNA of the CDR3: TGTGCCAGCAGCCCCCAGGGGTCCATGAACACTGAAGCTTTCTTT. The chain combines TRBV9 with TRBJ1-1, with D possibly TRBD1 on 6 matching bases. CDR3 length: 15 amino acids. Trimming took off 4 bases at V and 0 bases at J, with 13 bases between the two ends. Germline V CDR1 and CDR2: SGDLS, YYNGEE.

There are many counts of this clonotype. The chain links TRBV18 to TRBJ2-1, with TRBD2 as a possible D gene (5 bases). The V end lost 2 bases, the J end lost 4 bases, and 6 bases lay between the germline ends. The V gene's germline CDR1 is KGHSH and CDR2 LQKENI. CDR3 size: 13 residues. CDR3 coding DNA: TGTGCCAGCTCACCAACGGGGTACAATGAGCAGTTCTTC. As protein: CASSPTGYNEQFF.

This clonotype has ten or more counts. The rearrangement joins TRBV7-6 to TRBJ2-1; 9 nucleotides line up with TRBD2. The CDR3 sequence is 16 residues long. Germline V gives CDR1 SGHVS, CDR2 FNYEAQ. Trimming removed 6 bases from V and 2 bases from J; junction bases left unmatched: 8. The CDR3 sequence: CASRLGLAGTYNEQFF. The CDR3 coding sequence is TGTGCCAGCAGGCTAGGGCTAGCGGGGACCTACAATGAGCAGTTCTTC.

This chain links TRBV21-1 with TRBJ2-1. TRBV21-1 is a listed pseudogene. The CDR3 sequence is 15 residues long. The CDR3 protein is CASSKVQIPCNEQFF. CDR3 bases: TGTGCCAGCAGCAAAGTTCAGATCCCCTGCAATGAGCAGTTCTTC.

This clonotype appeared many times. J is TRBJ1-1 and V is TRBV12-5; D uncertain. The germline V and J ends were trimmed by 1 base and 0 bases, with 3 bases remaining between them. Germline assignment: CDR1 LGHNT and CDR2 FRNRAP. The CDR3 is made up of 13 amino acids. The CDR3 loop reads CASGLGVNTEAFF. The CDR3 nucleotides are TGTGCTAGTGGTTTGGGAGTGAACACTGAAGCTTTCTTT.

This clonotype came up many times. The chain recombines TRBV6-2 or TRBV6-3 with TRBJ2-7; D might be TRBD1 or TRBD2, each matching 5 bases. The germline V gene encodes CDR1 MNHEY and CDR2 SVGEGT. Trimming shortened V by 6 bases and J by 10 bases, and 16 bases separated the two germline ends. The CDR3 is 12 residues long. As DNA, the CDR3 is TGTGCCAGCAGCCCTCCGGGGCTCCAACAGTACTTC. As protein: CASSPPGLQQYF.

V is TRBV20-1 and J is TRBJ2-2; 9 bases are shared with TRBD2. The germline V gene has CDR1 DFQATT and CDR2 SNEGSKA (reference sequence). J was trimmed by 1 base and V by 3 bases; bases with no gene match: 3. The CDR3 covers 15 residues. The CDR3 loop is CSASETSGNTGELFF. In DNA form, the CDR3 reads TGCAGTGCTAGTGAGACTAGCGGGAACACCGGGGAGCTGTTTTTT.

The chain couples TRBV11-1 to TRBJ1-4; 8 bases are shared with TRBD1. Germline CDR1 reads SGHAT; CDR2 reads FQDESV (reference sequence). V lost 6 bases to trimming and J lost 5 bases; unmatched junction nucleotides: 5. This CDR3 comprises 14 residues. The CDR3 DNA is TGTGCCAGCAGTCGGGGACAGGAAAATGAAAAACTGTTTTTT. Translation gives CASSRGQENEKLFF.

At least ten counts were recorded for this clonotype. J is TRBJ2-7 and V is TRBV5-1, with 11 bases aligning to TRBD2. Germline assignment: CDR1 SGHRS and CDR2 YFSETQ. This CDR3 has 15 amino acids. V lost 4 bases to trimming and J lost 3 bases; unmatched junction nucleotides: 6. The CDR3 is CASSPTSGAYYEQYF. The CDR3 DNA reads TGCGCCAGCAGCCCGACTAGCGGGGCCTACTACGAGCAGTACTTC.

The genes are TRBV7-9 and TRBJ1-2; D remains ambiguous. The CDR3 has 13 amino acids. CDR1 and CDR2 from the germline V gene are SEHNR and FQNEAQ (reference sequence). V was clipped by 1 base and J by 1 base, with 4 bases between them. Here the CDR3 DNA reads TGTGCCAGCAGCTTAGATTTTAACTATGGCTACACCTTC. This translates into CASSLDFNYGYTF.

In its sample, this clonotype was seen many times. This chain connects TRBV7-9 to TRBJ2-1; 8 bases match TRBD2. In germline, CDR1 is SEHNR, CDR2 FQNEAQ (reference sequence). V was pared by 4 bases and J by 0 bases, with 5 bases of the junction left unmatched. The CDR3 has 16 amino acids. The CDR3 reads CASSSKRGSSYNEQFF. DNA for the CDR3: TGTGCCAGCAGCTCAAAGCGGGGGAGCTCCTACAATGAGCAGTTCTTC.

The table lists this clonotype with a few counts. This sequence joins TRBV7-8 and TRBJ1-2; 7 bases are shared with TRBD1. V lost 4 bases and J lost 4; bases outside the gene matches: 6. Germline lookup yields CDR1 SGHVS and CDR2 FQNEAQ. CDR3 size: 14 residues. The CDR3 loop reads CASSYGGQSYGYTF. The CDR3 DNA sequence: TGTGCCAGCAGCTACGGGGGACAGAGCTATGGCTACACCTTC.

This clonotype was counted between two and nine times. V gene TRBV4-1 combines with J gene TRBJ2-3, with 10 bases matching TRBD2. The germline gives CDR1 MGHRA, CDR2 YSYEKL. The CDR3 extends over 17 amino acids. V lost 0 bases to trimming and J lost 5 bases; unmatched junction nucleotides: 8. The CDR3 here is CASSQDEVAGGQDTQYF. For the CDR3, the DNA is TGCGCCAGCAGCCAAGATGAGGTAGCGGGGGGCCAAGATACGCAGTATTTT.

This clonotype was observed at least ten times. This chain joins TRBV9 and TRBJ2-1; the match to TRBD2 covers 14 bases. CDR1 and CDR2 (germline): SGDLS, YYNGEE. CDR3 size: 15 residues. Unmatched junction bases numbered 5, after V lost 4 bases and J lost 8 bases. CDR3: CASSPGTSGGDEQFF. The CDR3 nucleotides read TGTGCCAGCAGCCCCGGGACTAGCGGGGGCGATGAGCAGTTCTTC. Supplemented by reference TRBV9 and TRBJ2-1, the full variable domain reads DSGVTQTPKHLITATGQRVTLRCSPRSGDLSVYWYQQSLDQGLQFLIQYYNGEERAKGNILERFSAQQFPDLHSELNLSSLELGDSALYFCASSPGTSGGDEQFFGPGTRLTVL.

This clonotype was seen at least ten times. The chain employs TRBV20-1 and TRBJ2-1, with D perhaps TRBD1 (5 bases). The CDR3 extends over 12 amino acids. V lost 3 bases, J lost 5 bases, and 8 bases lay in between. Germline loops: CDR1 DFQATT, CDR2 SNEGSKA (reference sequence). DNA of the CDR3: TGCAGTGCTAGGGGGCCCGACAATGAGCAGTTCTTC. This codes for CSARGPDNEQFF.

J is TRBJ2-5 and V is TRBV4-3; D possibly matches TRBD1 or TRBD2 (7 bases each). Looked up from germline, CDR1 is LGHNA and CDR2 is YSLEER. The CDR3 length is 14 residues. V dropped 4 bases and J dropped 4 bases, with 13 bases sitting between them. The CDR3 bases are TGCGCCAGCAGCCGGGGAGGGGGCAGAGAGACCCAGTACTTC. Translated, it gives CASSRGGGRETQYF.

Turning to this clonotype: Since a much larger clone is just one base distant, this may be a read error. This rearrangement joins TRBV10-1 to TRBJ2-1, with TRBD2 matching over 11 bases. Germline CDR1 is WNHNN and CDR2 is SYGVQD (reference sequence). The CDR3 contains 15 residues. The V gene end was trimmed by 4 bases and the J gene end by 9 bases; junction bases not matched to a gene: 8. CDR3 amino acids: CASSGLAGGLREQFF. The CDR3 region has the DNA TGCGCCAGCAGTGGCTTAGCGGGGGGGCTTCGTGAGCAGTTCTTC.

This clonotype was seen ten or more times. This chain joins TRBV18 and TRBJ2-7; tentative D call: TRBD2 (5 bases). V lost 2 bases to trimming and J lost 6 bases, with 8 bases between them. Germline V lookup: CDR1 KGHSH, CDR2 LQKENI. This CDR3 is 12 amino acids long. The CDR3 reads CASSPRESEQYF. Here the CDR3 DNA reads TGTGCCAGCTCACCAAGGGAGTCCGAGCAGTACTTC. Based on the CDR3 plus reference TRBV18 and TRBJ2-7, the full variable domain is NAGVMQNPRHLVRRRGQEARLRCSPMKGHSHVYWYRQLPEEGLKFMVYLQKENIIDESGMPKERFSAEFPKEGPSILRIQQVVRGDSAAYFCASSPRESEQYFGPGTRLTVT.

As concerns this clonotype: A read error is possible here, since a much larger clone lies one base away. The chain uses TRBV7-9 and TRBJ1-1; D perhaps matches TRBD1 (5 bases). This CDR3 spans 15 amino acids. CDR1 and CDR2 from the germline V gene are SEHNR and FQNEAQ (reference sequence). CDR3 nucleotides: TGTGCCAGCAGCCGGTCCCAGGGATCGAACACTGAAGCTTTGTTT. Protein sequence: CASSRSQGSNTEALF.

In this sample, this clonotype turned up many times. The chain carries TRBV7-2 and TRBJ2-7; D is unresolved. This CDR3 is 14 amino acids long. Trimming took off 5 bases at V and 4 bases at J, with 15 bases between the two ends. Per the germline V gene, CDR1 is SGHTA and CDR2 is FQGNSA. For the CDR3, the DNA is TGTGCCAGCAGCCAAGGTCCAGGTCCATACGAGCAGTACTTC. Residues: CASSQGPGPYEQYF.